This T cell receptor beta chain was recovered during a study of CD8 T cells in Susac syndrome. Trimming took 5 bases from V and 0 from J, leaving 8 bases between them. Germline loops: CDR1 SGHRS, CDR2 YFSETQ. CDR3 length: 13 amino acids. Random hexamers were used to reverse transcribe roughly 0.45 to 1 ug of RNA. The amplification used immunoSEQ multiplex PCR on TCR beta CDR3; it spanned 54 Vbeta and 13 Jbeta. MiXCR, applied by TCRdb to the immunoSEQ multiplex PCR reads, yields one record per CDR3 protein. This sample has about 100,000 distinct CDR3 sequences, with around 96% found just once. Diagnostic criteria defined recently for definite or probable disease were met by the Susac syndrome patients.

The sequencing sample was made of CD8+ T cells from PBMCs. The chain carries TRBV5-1 and TRBJ1-1; D is perhaps TRBD1 (5 bases). This clonotype was obtained from a human donor with Susac syndrome. The CDR3 DNA reads TGCGCCAGCAGGACAGAGTTGAACACTGAAGCTTTCTTT. Translated, it gives CASRTELNTEAFF.